This TCR beta chain was found in a study of blood T cell repertoires in COVID-19. At the level of the study: From T cells, B-cell-depleted T cells, or PBMCs came the material, which was cDNA or gDNA.

Regarding this clone: The identical CDR3 is also encoded by other nucleotide sequences in the sample.

Germline V lookup: CDR1 KGHSH, CDR2 LQKENI. The length of the CDR3 is 14 residues. V trimming: 4 bases; J trimming: 0 bases; junction bases outside the gene matches: 1. Per the authors' pipeline: Amplification from reference gene primers served as the basis for estimated nucleated cell counts. Assay: immunoSEQ multiplex PCR; the TCRdb copy retains only in-frame clones and omits some. Clonal size and the V and J genes are those of that table, whereas D and trimming came from the DNA. Altogether 250,000 or so clones are present, 91% being singletons, with the ten largest covering 1.2%. Enrollees, about 18 to 95 years old, lived in 20 to 25 US areas.

The sequencing input was PBMCs or T cells enriched from blood (not recorded which). This clonotype was sampled from a human donor in a cohort exposed to, infected with or recovered from COVID-19 (not recorded which). The donor label of this sample is uncertain. The V and J genes are TRBV18 and TRBJ2-7; 9 bases fit TRBD1. CDR3 amino acids: CASSLTGGSYEQYF. The DNA of the CDR3 is TGTGCCAGCTCACTGACAGGGGGCTCCTACGAGCAGTACTTC.